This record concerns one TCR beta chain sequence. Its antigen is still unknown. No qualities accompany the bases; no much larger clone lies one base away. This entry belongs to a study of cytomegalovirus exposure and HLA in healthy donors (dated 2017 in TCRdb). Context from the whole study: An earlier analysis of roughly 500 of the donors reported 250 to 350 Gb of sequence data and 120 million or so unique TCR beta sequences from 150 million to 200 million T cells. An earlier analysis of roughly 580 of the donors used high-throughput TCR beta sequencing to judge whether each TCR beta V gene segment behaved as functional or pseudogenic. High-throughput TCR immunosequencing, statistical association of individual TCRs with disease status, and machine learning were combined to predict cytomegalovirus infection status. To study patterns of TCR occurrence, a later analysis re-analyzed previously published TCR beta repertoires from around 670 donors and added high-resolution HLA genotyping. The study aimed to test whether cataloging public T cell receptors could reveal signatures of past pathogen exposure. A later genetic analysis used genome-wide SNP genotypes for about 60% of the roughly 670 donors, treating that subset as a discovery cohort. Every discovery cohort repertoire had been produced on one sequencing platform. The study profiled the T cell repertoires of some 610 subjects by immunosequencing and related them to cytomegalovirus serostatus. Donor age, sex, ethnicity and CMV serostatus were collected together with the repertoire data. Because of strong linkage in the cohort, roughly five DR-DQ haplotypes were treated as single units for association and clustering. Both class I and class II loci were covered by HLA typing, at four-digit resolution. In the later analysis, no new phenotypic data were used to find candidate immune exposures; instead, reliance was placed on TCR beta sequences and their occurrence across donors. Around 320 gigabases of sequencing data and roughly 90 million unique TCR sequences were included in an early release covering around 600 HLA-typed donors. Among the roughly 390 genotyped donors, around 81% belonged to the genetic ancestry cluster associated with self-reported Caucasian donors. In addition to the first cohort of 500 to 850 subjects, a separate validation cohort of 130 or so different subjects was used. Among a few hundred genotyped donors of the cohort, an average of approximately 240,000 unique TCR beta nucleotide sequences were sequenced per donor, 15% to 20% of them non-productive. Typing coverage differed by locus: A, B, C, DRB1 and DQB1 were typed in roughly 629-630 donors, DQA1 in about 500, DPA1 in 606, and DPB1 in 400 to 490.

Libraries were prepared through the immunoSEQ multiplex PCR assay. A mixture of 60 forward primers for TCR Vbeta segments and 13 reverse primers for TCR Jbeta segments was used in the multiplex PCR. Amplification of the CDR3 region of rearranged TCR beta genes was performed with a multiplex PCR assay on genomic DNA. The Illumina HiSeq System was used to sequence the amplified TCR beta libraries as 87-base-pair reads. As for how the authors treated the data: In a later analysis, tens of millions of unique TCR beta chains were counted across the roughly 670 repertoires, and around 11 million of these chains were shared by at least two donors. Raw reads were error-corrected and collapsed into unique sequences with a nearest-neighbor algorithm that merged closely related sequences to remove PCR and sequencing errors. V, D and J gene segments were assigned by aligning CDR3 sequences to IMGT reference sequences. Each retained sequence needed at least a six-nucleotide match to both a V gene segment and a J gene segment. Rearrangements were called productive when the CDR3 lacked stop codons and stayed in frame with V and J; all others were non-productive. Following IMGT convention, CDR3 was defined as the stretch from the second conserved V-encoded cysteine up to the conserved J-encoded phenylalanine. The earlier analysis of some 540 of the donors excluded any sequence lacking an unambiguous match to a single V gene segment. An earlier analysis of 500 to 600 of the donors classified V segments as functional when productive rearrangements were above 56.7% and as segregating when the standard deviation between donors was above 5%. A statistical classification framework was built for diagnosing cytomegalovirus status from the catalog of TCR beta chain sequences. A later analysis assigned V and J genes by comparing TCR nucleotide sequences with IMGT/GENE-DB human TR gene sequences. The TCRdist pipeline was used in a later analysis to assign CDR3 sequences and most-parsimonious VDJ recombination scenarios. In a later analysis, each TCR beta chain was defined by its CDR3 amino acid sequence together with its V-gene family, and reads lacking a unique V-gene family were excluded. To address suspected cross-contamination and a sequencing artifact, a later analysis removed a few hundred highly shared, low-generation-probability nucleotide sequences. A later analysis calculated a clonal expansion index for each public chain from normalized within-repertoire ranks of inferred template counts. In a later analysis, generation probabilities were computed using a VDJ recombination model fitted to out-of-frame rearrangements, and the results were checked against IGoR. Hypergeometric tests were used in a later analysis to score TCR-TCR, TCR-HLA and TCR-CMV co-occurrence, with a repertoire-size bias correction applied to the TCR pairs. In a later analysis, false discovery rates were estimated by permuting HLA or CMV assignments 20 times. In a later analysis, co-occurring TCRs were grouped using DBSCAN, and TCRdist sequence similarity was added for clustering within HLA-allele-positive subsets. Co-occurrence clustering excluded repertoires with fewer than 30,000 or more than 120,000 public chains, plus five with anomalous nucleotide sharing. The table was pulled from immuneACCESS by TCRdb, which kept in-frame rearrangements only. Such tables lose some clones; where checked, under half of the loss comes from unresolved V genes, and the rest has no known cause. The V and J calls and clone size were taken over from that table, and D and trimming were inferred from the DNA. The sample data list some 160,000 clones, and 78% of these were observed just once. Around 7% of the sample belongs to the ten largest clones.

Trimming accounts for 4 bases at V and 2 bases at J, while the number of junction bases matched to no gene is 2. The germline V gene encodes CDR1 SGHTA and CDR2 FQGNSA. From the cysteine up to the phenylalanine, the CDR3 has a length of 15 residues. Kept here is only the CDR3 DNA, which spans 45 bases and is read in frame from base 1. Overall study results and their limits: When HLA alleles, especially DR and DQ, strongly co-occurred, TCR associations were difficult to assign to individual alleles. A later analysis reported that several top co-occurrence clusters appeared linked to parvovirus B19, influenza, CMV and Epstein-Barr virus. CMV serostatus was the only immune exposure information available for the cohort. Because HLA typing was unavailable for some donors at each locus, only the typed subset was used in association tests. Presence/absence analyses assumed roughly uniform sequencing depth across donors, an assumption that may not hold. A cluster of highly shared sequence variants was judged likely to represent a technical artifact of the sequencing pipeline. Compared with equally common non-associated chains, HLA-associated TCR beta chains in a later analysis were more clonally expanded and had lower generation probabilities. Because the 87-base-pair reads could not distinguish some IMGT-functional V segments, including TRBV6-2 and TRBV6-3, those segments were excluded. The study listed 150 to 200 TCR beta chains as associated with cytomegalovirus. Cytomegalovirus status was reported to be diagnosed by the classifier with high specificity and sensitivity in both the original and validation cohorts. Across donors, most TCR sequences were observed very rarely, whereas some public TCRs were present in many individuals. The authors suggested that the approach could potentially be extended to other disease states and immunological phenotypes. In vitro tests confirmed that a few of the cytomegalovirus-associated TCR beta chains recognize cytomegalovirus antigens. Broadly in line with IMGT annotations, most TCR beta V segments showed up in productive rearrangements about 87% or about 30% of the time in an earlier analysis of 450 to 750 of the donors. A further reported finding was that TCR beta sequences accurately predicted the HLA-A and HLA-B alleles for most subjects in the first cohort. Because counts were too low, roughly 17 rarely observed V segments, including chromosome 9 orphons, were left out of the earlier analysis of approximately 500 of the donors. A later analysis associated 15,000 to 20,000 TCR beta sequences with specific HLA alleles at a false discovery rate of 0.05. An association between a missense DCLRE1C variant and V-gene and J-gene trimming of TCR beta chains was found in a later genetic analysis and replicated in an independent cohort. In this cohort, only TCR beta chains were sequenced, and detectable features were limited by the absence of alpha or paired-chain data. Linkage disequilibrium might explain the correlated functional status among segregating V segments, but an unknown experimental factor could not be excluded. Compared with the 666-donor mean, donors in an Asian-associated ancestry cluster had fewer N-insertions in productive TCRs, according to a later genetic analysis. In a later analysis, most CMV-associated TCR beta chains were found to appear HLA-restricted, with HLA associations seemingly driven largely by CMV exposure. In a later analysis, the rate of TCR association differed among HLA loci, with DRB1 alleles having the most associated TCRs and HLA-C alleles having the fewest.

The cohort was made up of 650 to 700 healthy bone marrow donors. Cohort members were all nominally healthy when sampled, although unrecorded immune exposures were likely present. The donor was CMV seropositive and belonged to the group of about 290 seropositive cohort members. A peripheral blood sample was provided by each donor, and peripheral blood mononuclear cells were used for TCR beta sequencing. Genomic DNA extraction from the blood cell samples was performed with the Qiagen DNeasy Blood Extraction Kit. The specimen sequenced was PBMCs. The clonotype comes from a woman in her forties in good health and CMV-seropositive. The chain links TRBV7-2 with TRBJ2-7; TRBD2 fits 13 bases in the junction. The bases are TGTGCCAGCAGCTCCACTAGCGGGGGGGCCTACGAGCAGTACTTC. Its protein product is CASSSTSGGAYEQYF.